The 13 T cell receptor beta chains listed next were all sequenced from one sample in a study of long-term antiretroviral therapy in people with HIV. The run of the v3.0 immunoSEQ assay was at survey level. Measured with immunoSEQ multiplex PCR; TCRdb has only the in-frame clones, and not every one. The sample carries roughly 15,000 clones, approximately 90% recorded once. The input for sequencing was unsorted PBMCs, taken 6.9 years after starting antiretroviral therapy. Source of these receptors: a middle-aged man with HIV.

The chain combines TRBV27 with TRBJ2-1, with 12 bases lining up with TRBD2. The trim removed 2 bases at V and 6 bases at J, leaving 11 bases unmatched. The CDR3 runs to 18 residues. Germline loops: CDR1 MNHEY, CDR2 SMNVEV (reference sequence). The CDR3, as DNA: TGTGCCAGCAGTTTAAGAGGGCTAGCGGGAGGGCCGGGCAATGAGCAGTTCTTC. Its protein is CASSLRGLAGGPGNEQFF.

V and J are TRBV19 and TRBJ2-7; unclear D gene. V was trimmed by 4 bases and J by 2 bases, leaving 18 bases between them. Germline CDR1 LNHDA, CDR2 SQIVND (reference sequence). The length of the CDR3 is 16 residues. CDR3 nucleotides: TGTGCCAGTAGTAACCGGGCACGGGTTCCACCCTACGAGCAGTACTTC. It translates to CASSNRARVPPYEQYF.

The chain is built from TRBV29-1 and TRBJ2-2; D possibly matches TRBD1 or TRBD2 (5 bases each). CDR3 length: 16 residues. Trimming stripped 3 bases from V and 0 bases from J, with 14 bases between. Germline V CDR1 and CDR2: SQVTM, ANQGSEA. The CDR3 here is CSVERAGNANTGELFF. CDR3 nucleotides: TGCAGCGTTGAGAGGGCAGGGAACGCGAACACCGGGGAGCTGTTTTTT.

The chain carries TRBV7-2 and TRBJ2-3; 9 nucleotides match TRBD1. V was pared by 4 bases and J by 4 bases, with 3 bases of the junction left unmatched. CDR1 is SGHTA, CDR2 FQGNSA, per germline. This CDR3 is built from 14 residues. The CDR3 DNA is TGTGCCAGCAGCTCACAGGGGGCGGCAGATACGCAGTATTTT. Protein: CASSSQGAADTQYF.

The chain uses TRBV7-9 and TRBJ2-7, with 9 bases identical to TRBD1. Trimming took 4 bases from V and 5 from J; bases not matched to a gene: 9. Germline V gene lookup returns CDR1 SEHNR and CDR2 FQNEAQ (reference sequence). The CDR3 has 15 amino acids. The CDR3 sequence is CASSSGQGSFHEQYF. For the CDR3, the DNA is TGTGCCAGCAGCTCTGGACAGGGGAGCTTCCACGAGCAGTACTTC.

The V and J genes are TRBV7-8 and TRBJ2-2, with 7 bases matching TRBD2. The CDR3 runs to 16 residues. V was pared by 2 bases and J by 4 bases, with 7 bases of the junction left unmatched. Germline CDR1 and CDR2: SGHVS and FQNEAQ. The CDR3: CASSLLGGRFTGELFF. The CDR3 DNA follows: TGTGCCAGCAGCTTATTAGGCGGGAGATTCACCGGGGAGCTGTTTTTT. The variable domain in full, with the rest retrieved from reference TRBV7-8 and TRBJ2-2, is GAGVSQSPRYKVAKRGQDVALRCDPISGHVSLFWYQQALGQGPEFLTYFQNEAQLDKSGLPSDRFFAERPEGSVSTLKIQRTQQEDSAVYLCASSLLGGRFTGELFFGEGSRLTVL.

This chain links TRBV11-2 with TRBJ2-5, with a tentative D call TRBD1 (6 bases). The V end lost 5 bases, the J end lost 5 bases, and 21 bases lay between the germline ends. Germline lookup yields CDR1 SGHAT and CDR2 FQNNGV. This CDR3 has 16 amino acids. CDR3 nucleotide sequence: TGTGCCAGCAGCCCGACAACGACAGGTCCTTGGGAGACCCAGTACTTC. Amino acid sequence: CASSPTTTGPWETQYF.

The chain combines TRBV6-4 with TRBJ1-3; TRBD1 agrees at 9 bases. The CDR3 spans 16 residues. The ends lost 7 bases at V and 6 bases at J; junction bases unmatched: 13. Germline V gives CDR1 MRHNA, CDR2 SNTAGT. CDR3 in DNA: TGTGCCAGCACCGCCGATATGGGGACAGGGACAAACACCATATATTTT. Residues: CASTADMGTGTNTIYF.

The chain uses TRBV6-6 and TRBJ2-7; D is uncertain. V shed 5 bases and J shed 2 bases, with 4 bases lying between them. This CDR3 is built from 11 residues. CDR1 and CDR2 from the germline V gene are MNHNY and SVGAGI (reference sequence). DNA of the CDR3: TGTGCCAGCAGTCCCGCCTACGAGCAGTACTTC. This gives the protein CASSPAYEQYF.

The chain employs TRBV7-9 and TRBJ2-7; 9 nucleotides agree with TRBD1. This CDR3 is built from 15 residues. Germline CDR1 reads SEHNR; CDR2 reads FQNEAQ (reference sequence). After removal of 5 bases from V and 6 bases from J, the junction contained 11 bases not matched to a gene. CDR3 in DNA: TGTGCCAGCAGCGTACAGGGGGCCCCCGTCCCCGAGCAGTACTTC. Its translation: CASSVQGAPVPEQYF.

The rearrangement links TRBV9 to TRBJ2-1; TRBD2 aligns across 7 bases. CDR3 size: 15 residues. CDR1 and CDR2 (germline): SGDLS, YYNGEE. Losses at the gene ends were 0 bases for V and 5 bases for J; bases not matched to a gene: 5. CDR3 nucleotides: TGTGCCAGCAGCGTAGGCGGGAGATTGAACAATGAGCAGTTCTTC. Its translation is CASSVGGRLNNEQFF.

This clone was seen more than once but under ten times. The chain joins TRBV5-8 to TRBJ1-5; D possibly corresponds to TRBD1 (6 bases). CDR3 length: 15 residues. Trimming shortened V by 2 bases and J by 3 bases, and 12 bases separated the two germline ends. Germline CDR1 and CDR2: SGHTS and YDEGEE. CDR3 protein: CASSLMGAHNQPQHF. CDR3 bases: TGTGCCAGCAGCTTAATGGGGGCCCACAATCAGCCCCAGCATTTT.

The CDR3 region is CASSTSGQGAGGYTF. For the CDR3, the DNA is TGTGCCAGCAGTACCAGTGGACAGGGGGCAGGTGGCTACACCTTC. The rearrangement uses TRBV28 and TRBJ1-2, with 11 bases lining up with TRBD1. V was clipped by 5 bases and J by 7 bases; unmatched bases: 9. This CDR3 contains 15 residues. From germline, CDR1 is MDHEN and CDR2 SYDVKM.